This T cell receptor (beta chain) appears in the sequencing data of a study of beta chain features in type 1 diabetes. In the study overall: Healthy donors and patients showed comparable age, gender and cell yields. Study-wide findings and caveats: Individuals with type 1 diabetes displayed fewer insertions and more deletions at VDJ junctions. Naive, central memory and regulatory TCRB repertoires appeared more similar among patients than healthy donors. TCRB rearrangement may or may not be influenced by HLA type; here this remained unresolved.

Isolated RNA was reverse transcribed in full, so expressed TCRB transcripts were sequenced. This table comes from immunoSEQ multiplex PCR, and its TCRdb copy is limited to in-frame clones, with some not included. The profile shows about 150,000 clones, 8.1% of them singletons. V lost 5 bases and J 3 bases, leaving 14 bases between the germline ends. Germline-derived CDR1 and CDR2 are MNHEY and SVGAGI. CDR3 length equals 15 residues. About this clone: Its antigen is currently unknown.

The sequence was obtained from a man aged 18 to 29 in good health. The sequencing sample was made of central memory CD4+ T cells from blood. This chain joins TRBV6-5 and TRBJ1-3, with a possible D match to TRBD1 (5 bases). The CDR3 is CASSTSFRGGNTIYF. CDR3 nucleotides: TGTGCCAGCAGTACATCGTTTAGGGGTGGAAACACCATATATTTT.